This T cell receptor (beta chain) was observed in a study of blood T cell repertoires in COVID-19. Study information: The cDNA or gDNA used as material had been derived from T cells, B-cell-depleted T cells, or PBMCs.

Clones were read by immunoSEQ multiplex PCR, and TCRdb kept only the in-frame ones, dropping some. This table has 130,000 to 150,000 clones, 75% to 90% appearing once. V lost 3 bases to trimming and J lost 8 bases, with 23 bases between them. This CDR3 contains 17 residues. Germline lookup yields CDR1 MGHRA and CDR2 YSYEKL. J is TRBJ2-1 and V is TRBV4-1; a possible D gene is TRBD2 (6 bases). The sample comprised peripheral blood. The sequence was obtained from a woman aged 60-70 years with COVID-19, enrolled during active disease. The CDR3 DNA follows: TGCGCCAGCAGCCAGGGGAAGACGCGGAGGGTTTTGGATGAGCAGTTCTTC. Protein product: CASSQGKTRRVLDEQFF.